Following are 26 T cell receptor beta chains from one sample sequenced in a study of cytomegalovirus exposure and HLA in healthy donors. PCR involved 60 Vbeta and 13 Jbeta primers. Profiling relied on immunoSEQ multiplex PCR, and the TCRdb table lists in-frame clones only, not all of them. The repertoire consists of around 130,000 clones, with under 85% occurring once and the leading ten covering about 3%. The sequenced material came from PBMCs. Receptor source: a young man in good health and CMV-seronegative.

The rearrangement joins TRBV14 to TRBJ2-3; 9 bases are a match to TRBD1. The V gene end was trimmed by 7 bases and the J gene end by 8 bases; junction bases not matched to a gene: 13. CDR1 and CDR2 (germline): SGHDN, FVKESK. This CDR3 is 15 amino acids long. CDR3 DNA sequence: TGTGCCAGCACCTCGTCTGGACAGGGGCGTGGTACGCAGTATTTT. Translating it yields CASTSSGQGRGTQYF. The variable domain in full, with the rest retrieved from reference TRBV14 and TRBJ2-3, is EAGVTQFPSHSVIEKGQTVTLRCDPISGHDNLYWYRRVMGKEIKFLLHFVKESKQDESGMPNNRFLAERTGGTYSTLKVQPAELEDSGVYFCASTSSGQGRGTQYFGPGTRLTVL.

The gene calls are TRBV10-1 and TRBJ2-7, with D uncertain. Per the germline V gene, CDR1 is WNHNN and CDR2 is SYGVQD (reference sequence). The CDR3 is 13 amino acids. Trimming removed 2 bases at V and 3 bases at J, with 8 bases between. CDR3 sequence: CASSEIQDYEQYF. The CDR3 DNA reads as TGCGCCAGCAGTGAGATACAAGACTACGAGCAGTACTTC.

V is TRBV28 and J is TRBJ1-4; 7 nucleotides agree with TRBD1. Germline V gene lookup returns CDR1 MDHEN and CDR2 SYDVKM. The CDR3 extends over 15 amino acids. V trimming: 5 bases; J trimming: 2 bases; junction bases outside the gene matches: 5. CDR3 in DNA: TGTGCCAGCAGTCTTACAGGGGACACTAATGAAAAACTGTTTTTT. Protein: CASSLTGDTNEKLFF.

In this sample, this clone turned up once. The chain recombines TRBV15 with TRBJ1-1; D is possibly TRBD1 (6 bases). CDR3 length equals 15 residues. Trimming removed 2 bases at V and 3 bases at J, with 13 bases between. In germline, CDR1 is LNHNV, CDR2 YYDKDF (reference sequence). Here the CDR3 DNA reads TGTGCCACCAGCAGACCCCAGTCAGGGGACACTGAAGCTTTCTTT. This sequence encodes CATSRPQSGDTEAFF.

This chain connects TRBV19 to TRBJ1-1, with D maybe TRBD1 (6 bases). In germline, CDR1 is LNHDA, CDR2 SQIVND (reference sequence). CDR3 length: 16 residues. Between the trimmed V and J ends, which lost 4 bases and 0 bases, there was a span of 15 bases. In DNA, the CDR3 is TGTGCCAGTAGTAGTTTTGGGGACACACTGAACACTGAAGCTTTCTTT. Translating gives CASSSFGDTLNTEAFF.

This clone was observed a handful of times. This chain joins TRBV7-2 and TRBJ2-7, with 8 bases aligning to TRBD1. Germline values: CDR1 SGHTA, CDR2 FQGNSA. V gave up 5 bases and J gave up 6 bases; unmatched junction bases: 9. This CDR3 has 14 amino acids. The CDR3 sequence: CASSPTGQDTEQYF. The DNA of the CDR3 is TGTGCCAGCAGCCCCACGGGACAGGACACCGAGCAGTACTTC.

This clone was seen a few times. V and J are TRBV7-2 and TRBJ1-3; D is perhaps TRBD1 (6 bases). V was pared by 5 bases and J by 4 bases, with 18 bases between. Germline V CDR1 and CDR2: SGHTA, FQGNSA. This CDR3 region has 16 residues. CDR3 sequence reads: CASSRSRGGAGNTIYF. For the CDR3, the DNA is TGTGCCAGCAGCCGTTCCCGGGGGGGCGCGGGAAACACCATATATTTT.

J is TRBJ2-5 and V is TRBV6-6, with 10 positions matching TRBD1. This CDR3 has 15 residues. Unmatched junction bases numbered 4, after V lost 2 bases and J lost 4 bases. Germline CDR1 reads MNHNY; CDR2 reads SVGAGI (reference sequence). The CDR3 DNA is TGTGCCAGCAGTTACACCGGGACAGGGGTAGAGACCCAGTACTTC. This gives the protein CASSYTGTGVETQYF.

The CDR3 sequence: CASSIGSFTEQYF. The CDR3 DNA sequence: TGTGCCAGTAGTATCGGGAGTTTTACTGAGCAGTACTTC. The rearrangement uses TRBV19 and TRBJ2-7; maybe TRBD2 (6 bases). CDR3 length: 13 residues. Trimming shortened V by 3 bases and J by 7 bases, and 13 bases separated the two germline ends. Germline V gives CDR1 LNHDA, CDR2 SQIVND (reference sequence).

Ten or more counts support this clone. The chain has TRBV4-2 and TRBJ2-1; TRBD2 matches 7 bases. J gave up 8 bases and V 1 base, and 8 bases lay outside the gene matches. Germline V gene lookup returns CDR1 LGHNA and CDR2 YNFKEQ. The CDR3 is 15 residues long. CDR3 region: CASSQGTSLRDEQFF. CDR3 sequence (DNA): TGTGCCAGCAGCCAAGGGACTAGTTTGAGGGATGAGCAGTTCTTC.

The V and J genes are TRBV6-5 and TRBJ1-2; no reliable D call. CDR1 and CDR2 (germline): MNHEY, SVGAGI. With 2 bases removed from V and 6 bases from J, the gap between germline ends came to 13 bases. This CDR3 has 14 residues. DNA for the CDR3: TGTGCCAGCAGTTACCTCGGGAGGAATGATGGCTACACCTTC. Protein product: CASSYLGRNDGYTF.

This clone was counted between two and nine times. The chain couples TRBV5-1 to TRBJ2-7; TRBD2 agrees at 8 bases. This CDR3 has 15 amino acids. V shed 4 bases, J shed 0 bases, and the junction held 6 bases outside the gene matches. Germline V gene lookup returns CDR1 SGHRS and CDR2 YFSETQ. The CDR3 spells CASSQSGRISYEQYF. Written as DNA, the CDR3 is TGCGCCAGCAGCCAAAGCGGGAGAATCTCCTACGAGCAGTACTTC.

The count of this clone is one. The J gene is TRBJ2-7, the V gene TRBV11-2, with 9 bases fitting TRBD2. CDR1 SGHAT and CDR2 FQNNGV come from the germline V gene. The trim removed 5 bases at V and 3 bases at J, leaving 8 bases unmatched. This CDR3 is 15 amino acids long. The DNA of the CDR3 is TGTGCCAGCAGCCAGACTAGCGGTACCCTCTACGAGCAGTACTTC. As protein: CASSQTSGTLYEQYF.

The chain is built from TRBV5-4 and TRBJ1-1, with a weak D call TRBD1 (5 bases). Germline V gene sequence: CDR1 SGHNT, CDR2 YYREEE (reference sequence). Trimming took off 4 bases at V and 1 base at J, with 17 bases between the two ends. CDR3 size: 16 residues. The CDR3 sequence is CASSPGQSQRNTEAFF. In DNA, the CDR3 is TGTGCCAGCAGCCCCGGACAATCCCAGAGGAACACTGAAGCTTTCTTT.

This chain connects TRBV9 to TRBJ1-3, with D perhaps matching TRBD1 (6 bases). Trimming cost V 4 bases and J 4 bases, with 18 bases left between them. Germline V lookup: CDR1 SGDLS, CDR2 YYNGEE. The CDR3 sequence is 16 residues long. Written as DNA, the CDR3 is TGTGCCAGCAGCCCCAGGTTACAGGGTGGAGGAAACACCATATATTTT. Its protein is CASSPRLQGGGNTIYF.

This clone occurred a few times. V and J are TRBV7-9 and TRBJ2-1, with TRBD2 matching over 8 bases. The CDR3 loop spans 16 amino acids. V was pared by 6 bases and J by 4 bases, with 11 bases of the junction left unmatched. Germline CDR1 and CDR2: SEHNR and FQNEAQ (reference sequence). In DNA, the CDR3 is TGTGCCAGCAGTCTTTGGCGGGGGGAGGTATACAATGAGCAGTTCTTC. Amino acids: CASSLWRGEVYNEQFF.

The CDR3 DNA reads TGCGCCAGCAGCCAAGATATTCGGGGGGAAGTTGGCTACACCTTC. Protein product: CASSQDIRGEVGYTF. The chain recombines TRBV4-1 with TRBJ1-2; D is perhaps TRBD1 (5 bases). Deletions cut 0 bases from V and 7 bases from J, with 15 bases between. The CDR3 runs to 15 residues. The germline CDR1 and CDR2 sequences are MGHRA and YSYEKL.

A single count supports this clone. The V and J genes are TRBV2 and TRBJ2-1, with TRBD2 matching over 10 bases. The V and J ends lost 4 bases and 5 bases, in that order; junction bases with no gene match: 5. CDR1 is SNHLY, CDR2 FYNNEI, per germline. CDR3 length: 15 residues. The CDR3 DNA reads as TGTGCCAGCAGTGCACTAGCGGGAAGGGACAATGAGCAGTTCTTC. It encodes CASSALAGRDNEQFF.

V is TRBV5-6 and J is TRBJ2-3, with TRBD1 matching over 11 bases. Losses at the gene ends were 4 bases for V and 4 bases for J; bases not matched to a gene: 11. This CDR3 contains 17 residues. Germline-derived CDR1 and CDR2 are SGHDT and YYEEEE. Here the CDR3 DNA reads TGTGCCAGCAGCCCTGAGGGCGGGACAGGGGGGCCAGATACGCAGTATTTT. Residues: CASSPEGGTGGPDTQYF.

This chain uses TRBV5-6 with TRBJ2-7; unclear D gene. V gave up 1 base and J gave up 2 bases, with 7 bases separating them. The CDR3 totals 13 residues. Germline CDR1 is SGHDT and CDR2 is YYEEEE. The CDR3 coding sequence is TGTGCCAGCAGCTTGACTGCAACCTACGAGCAGTACTTC. This sequence encodes CASSLTATYEQYF.

The chain uses TRBV11-2 and TRBJ1-1; 7 bases line up with TRBD1. The CDR3 is 15 amino acids. Trimming cost V 1 base and J 10 bases; bases outside gene matches: 12. The V gene's germline CDR1 is SGHAT and CDR2 FQNNGV. The CDR3 DNA sequence: TGTGCCAGCAGCTTAGTTTCGAGGGGGCGCCCTGGAGCTTTCTTT. The encoded protein is CASSLVSRGRPGAFF.

The chain links TRBV9 to TRBJ2-7; 13 bases align to TRBD2. Germline-derived CDR1 and CDR2 are SGDLS and YYNGEE. The length of the CDR3 is 13 residues. Trimming took 3 bases from V and 7 from J; bases not matched to a gene: 1. CDR3 DNA: TGTGCCAGCAGCGGACTAGCGGGAGGTGAGCAGTACTTC. It encodes CASSGLAGGEQYF.

The chain uses TRBV18 and TRBJ2-2, with D maybe TRBD2 (6 bases). Trimming took off 0 bases at V and 0 bases at J, with 8 bases between the two ends. The CDR3 has 16 residues. Germline-derived CDR1 and CDR2 are KGHSH and LQKENI. DNA of the CDR3: TGTGCCAGCTCACCACCCGGGGGTTCGAACACCGGGGAGCTGTTTTTT. Its translation: CASSPPGGSNTGELFF.

This clone is medium-sized by share. The chain employs TRBV4-2 and TRBJ2-7; 9 nucleotides match TRBD2. V shed 0 bases, J shed 1 base, and the junction held 1 base outside the gene matches. The CDR3 runs to 15 residues. Germline-derived CDR1 and CDR2 are LGHNA and YNFKEQ. CDR3 loop: CASSQETSGSYEQYF. The CDR3 bases are TGTGCCAGCAGCCAAGAGACTAGCGGTTCCTACGAGCAGTACTTC.

V and J are TRBV30 and TRBJ1-2; D ambiguous. Germline V CDR1 and CDR2: GTSNPN, SVGIG (reference sequence). This CDR3 comprises 11 residues. V lost 1 base, J lost 5 bases, and 5 bases lay in between. The CDR3 nucleotides read TGTGCCTGGAGTGCCGGGTATGGCTACACCTTC. Encoded protein: CAWSAGYGYTF.

Notes on this clone: The sample holds other DNA sequences that translate to the same CDR3. This chain joins TRBV18 and TRBJ1-2; 10 bases are shared with TRBD1. The V gene's germline CDR1 is KGHSH and CDR2 LQKENI. This CDR3 contains 13 residues. Trimming removed 3 bases from V and 5 bases from J; junction bases left unmatched: 0. The CDR3 spells CASSPDRGYGYTF. The CDR3 DNA sequence: TGTGCCAGCTCACCGGACAGGGGGTATGGCTACACCTTC.